This TCR beta chain is drawn from a study of cytomegalovirus exposure and HLA in healthy donors listed by TCRdb under 2017. Background on the whole study: An earlier analysis of some 620 of the donors reported 250 to 300 Gb of sequence data and 117 million unique TCR beta sequences obtained from about 170 million T cells. An early release covering 500 to 750 HLA-typed donors comprised about 300 gigabases of sequencing data and some 79 million unique TCR sequences. Among the approximately 430 genotyped donors, under 90% belonged to the genetic ancestry cluster associated with self-reported Caucasian donors. The aim of the study was to test whether cataloging public T cell receptors could identify signatures of past pathogen exposure. The T cell repertoires of 700 or so subjects were profiled by immunosequencing and related to cytomegalovirus serostatus. A separate validation cohort of roughly 120 different subjects was used in addition to the roughly 700-subject first cohort. High-throughput TCR immunosequencing, statistical association of individual TCRs with disease status, and machine learning were combined to predict cytomegalovirus infection status. In a later analysis, previously published TCR beta repertoires from about 670 donors were re-analyzed and high-resolution HLA genotyping was added so that TCR occurrence patterns could be studied. Rather than using new phenotypic data, the later analysis identified candidate immune exposures from TCR beta sequences and from how often those sequences occurred across donors. To decide whether each TCR beta V gene segment behaved as functional or pseudogenic, an earlier analysis of some 580 of the donors relied on high-throughput TCR beta sequencing. Donor age, sex, ethnicity and CMV serostatus were collected together with the repertoire data. In a later genetic analysis, genome-wide SNP genotypes for about three fifths of the 666 donors were used, and that subset was treated as a discovery cohort. All discovery cohort repertoires had been generated on a single sequencing platform. Class I and class II HLA loci were covered by the typing at four-digit resolution. Typing coverage varied by locus: about 629-630 donors for A, B, C, DRB1 and DQB1; approximately 520 for DQA1; some 610 for DPA1; roughly 470 for DPB1. About 5 DR-DQ haplotypes were handled as single units for association and clustering, since linkage in the cohort was strong. Among approximately 370 genotyped donors of the cohort, an average of around 240,000 unique TCR beta nucleotide sequences was sequenced per donor, of which 15% to 20% were non-productive. Overall study results and their limits: A cluster of highly shared sequence variants was judged likely to be a technical artifact of the sequencing pipeline. In vitro tests confirmed that a few of the cytomegalovirus-associated TCR beta chains recognize cytomegalovirus antigens. A later analysis reported that several top co-occurrence clusters appeared linked to parvovirus B19, influenza, CMV and Epstein-Barr virus. In this cohort, only TCR beta chains were sequenced, and detectable features were limited by the absence of alpha or paired-chain data. The classifier was reported to diagnose cytomegalovirus status with high specificity and sensitivity in both the original and validation cohorts. Assigning TCR associations to individual alleles was difficult when HLA alleles, especially DR and DQ, strongly co-occurred. An earlier analysis of around 600 of the donors showed that most TCR beta V segments appeared in productive rearrangements either about 87% or about 30% of the time, which broadly matched IMGT annotations. According to the authors, the approach could potentially be generalized to other disease states and immunological phenotypes. Correlated functional status among segregating V segments might reflect linkage disequilibrium, but an unknown experimental factor could not be ruled out. Presence/absence analyses assumed roughly uniform sequencing depth across donors, an assumption that may not hold. A later analysis found that TCR association rates varied across HLA loci, with DRB1 alleles showing the most associated TCRs and HLA-C alleles the fewest. Because HLA typing was missing for some donors at each locus, association tests included only the typed subset. Because counts were too low, seventeen rarely observed V segments, including chromosome 9 orphons, were left out of the earlier analysis of approximately 500 of the donors. Because the 87-base-pair reads could not distinguish some IMGT-functional V segments, including TRBV6-2 and TRBV6-3, those segments were excluded. According to a later analysis, most CMV-associated TCR beta chains appeared to be HLA-restricted, and the HLA associations seemed to be driven largely by CMV exposure. While some public TCRs were present in many individuals, most TCR sequences turned up only very rarely across donors. The only immune exposure information available for the cohort was CMV serostatus. In a later analysis, HLA-associated TCR beta chains were found to be more clonally expanded and to have lower generation probabilities than equally common non-associated chains. A further reported finding was that TCR beta sequences accurately predicted the HLA-A and HLA-B alleles for most subjects in the first cohort. According to a later genetic analysis, donors in an Asian-associated ancestry cluster had fewer N-insertions in productive TCRs than the roughly 670-donor mean. The study gave a list of 150 to 200 TCR beta chains associated with cytomegalovirus. At a false discovery rate of 0.05, a later analysis linked around 17,000 TCR beta sequences to specific HLA alleles. V-gene and J-gene trimming of TCR beta chains was associated with a missense DCLRE1C variant in a later genetic analysis, and the association was replicated in an independent cohort.

Library method: the immunoSEQ multiplex PCR assay. For the multiplex PCR, a mixture combining 60 forward primers for TCR Vbeta segments and 13 reverse primers for TCR Jbeta segments was used. A multiplex PCR assay on genomic DNA amplified the CDR3 region of rearranged TCR beta genes. Amplified TCR beta libraries were sequenced as 87-base-pair reads on the Illumina HiSeq System. On the authors' methods: A later analysis counted around 72 million unique TCR beta chains across the 666 repertoires, and around 9.9 million of these chains were shared by at least two donors. Raw reads were error-corrected and collapsed into unique sequences with a nearest-neighbor algorithm that merged closely related sequences to remove PCR and sequencing errors. Alignment of CDR3 sequences to IMGT reference sequences was used to assign V, D and J gene segments. For a sequence to be retained, at least a six-nucleotide match to both a V gene segment and a J gene segment was required. A rearrangement was called productive if the CDR3 had no stop codons and remained in frame with V and J, and every other rearrangement was called non-productive. Following IMGT convention, CDR3 was defined as the stretch from the second conserved V-encoded cysteine up to the conserved J-encoded phenylalanine. Sequences without an unambiguous match to a single V gene segment were excluded from the earlier analysis of about 600 of the donors. An earlier analysis of some 610 of the donors called V segments functional above 56.7% productive rearrangements and segregating when the between-donor standard deviation exceeded 5%. To diagnose cytomegalovirus status from the catalog of TCR beta chain sequences, a statistical classification framework was built. A later analysis assigned V and J genes by comparing TCR nucleotide sequences with IMGT/GENE-DB human TR gene sequences. In a later analysis, CDR3 sequences and most-parsimonious VDJ recombination scenarios were assigned using the TCRdist pipeline. A later analysis defined each TCR beta chain by its CDR3 amino acid sequence plus V-gene family, and excluded reads lacking a unique V-gene family. To address suspected cross-contamination and a sequencing artifact, a later analysis removed a few hundred highly shared, low-generation-probability nucleotide sequences. For each public chain, a later analysis derived a clonal expansion index from normalized ranks of inferred template counts within each repertoire. In a later analysis, generation probabilities were computed using a VDJ recombination model fitted to out-of-frame rearrangements, and the results were checked against IGoR. In a later analysis, TCR-TCR, TCR-HLA and TCR-CMV co-occurrence was scored with hypergeometric tests, and a repertoire-size bias correction was applied to TCR pairs. False discovery rates were estimated in a later analysis by permuting HLA or CMV assignments 20 times. A later analysis grouped co-occurring TCRs with DBSCAN, adding TCRdist sequence similarity when clustering within HLA-allele-positive subsets. Co-occurrence clustering excluded repertoires with fewer than 30,000 or more than 120,000 public chains, plus five with anomalous nucleotide sharing. This immuneACCESS table, as held by TCRdb, lists in-frame sequences with V and J called but not all clones. Of the missing ones, under half trace to an unresolved V gene in checked studies; the others have no known cause. V and J calls and clone size are given by that table; D and trimming were obtained from the DNA. A total of roughly 130,000 clones appear in this sample, roughly 70% of them only once. The leading ten clones occupy 6.6% of the sample.

This clone was observed a few times. Its antigen is still unknown. Per-base quality was not reported, and no clone a single base away is much larger than it. The CDR3 measures 15 amino acids from cysteine to phenylalanine. Left in the record is the CDR3 DNA by itself, 45 bases read in frame from the first base. According to the germline V gene (reference sequence), CDR1 reads LNHNV and CDR2 reads YYDKDF. In total, approximately 700 healthy bone marrow donors made up the cohort. At the time of sampling, all cohort members were nominally healthy, though unrecorded immune exposures were likely present. The donor tested CMV seropositive and was one of the 289 seropositive cohort members. A peripheral blood sample was provided by each donor, and peripheral blood mononuclear cells were used for TCR beta sequencing. The Qiagen DNeasy Blood Extraction Kit was used to extract genomic DNA from the blood cell samples.

Recombination connected TRBV15 to TRBJ2-5, with 8 middle bases fitting TRBD1. The J call is doubtful: the DNA matches TRBJ2-7 better. The TCR was taken from a man in his forties in good health and CMV-seropositive. The specimen sequenced was PBMCs. At the DNA level, the sequence is TGTGCCACCAGCAGAGATAGGACAGGGCAACGCGAGCAGTACTTC. This gives the protein CATSRDRTGQREQYF.